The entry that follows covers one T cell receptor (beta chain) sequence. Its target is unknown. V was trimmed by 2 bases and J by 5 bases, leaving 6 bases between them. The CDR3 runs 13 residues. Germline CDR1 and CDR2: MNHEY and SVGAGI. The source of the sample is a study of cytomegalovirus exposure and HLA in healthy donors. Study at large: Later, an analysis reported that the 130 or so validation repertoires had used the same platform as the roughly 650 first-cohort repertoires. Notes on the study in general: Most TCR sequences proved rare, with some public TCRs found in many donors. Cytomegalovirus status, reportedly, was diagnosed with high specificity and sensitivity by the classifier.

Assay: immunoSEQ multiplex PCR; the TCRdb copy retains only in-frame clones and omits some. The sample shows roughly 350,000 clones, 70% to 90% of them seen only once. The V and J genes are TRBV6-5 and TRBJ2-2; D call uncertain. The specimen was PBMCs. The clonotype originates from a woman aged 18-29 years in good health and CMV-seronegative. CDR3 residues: CASSYVGTGELFF. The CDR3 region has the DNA TGTGCCAGCAGTTACGTCGGGACCGGGGAGCTGTTTTTT.